The 29 T cell receptor beta chains presented below share a single source sample, sequenced in a study of beta chain features in type 1 diabetes. cDNA synthesis used the whole RNA isolate, giving expressed TCRB sequences. The method was immunoSEQ multiplex PCR; TCRdb's version includes in-frame clones alone and lacks a portion of them. The sample lists roughly 140,000 clones; 6.9% were seen once. Sequencing was performed on central memory CD4+ T cells from blood. The receptors originated from a woman in her thirties in good health.

This sequence joins TRBV6-5 and TRBJ2-2; TRBD2 agrees at 8 bases. From germline, CDR1 is MNHEY and CDR2 SVGAGI. The CDR3 length is 14 residues. The V and J ends lost 0 bases and 8 bases, in that order; junction bases with no gene match: 2. Here the CDR3 DNA reads TGTGCCAGCAGTTACTCTAGCGGGATGGGGGAGCTGTTTTTT. It translates to CASSYSSGMGELFF.

This clone was picked up a small number of times. The J gene is TRBJ1-2, the V gene TRBV28; D is unclear. The V gene's germline CDR1 is MDHEN and CDR2 SYDVKM. This CDR3 comprises 14 residues. Deletions cut 5 bases from V and 4 bases from J, with 14 bases between. The CDR3 bases are TGTGCCAGCAGTACCCCCGACCTAGTCTATGGCTACACCTTC. It specifies CASSTPDLVYGYTF.

This clone showed up just a few times. The V gene is TRBV4-1, the J gene TRBJ2-3; D possibly corresponds to TRBD2 (6 bases). The CDR3 extends over 13 amino acids. Trimming removed 6 bases from V and 2 bases from J, with 9 bases in between. CDR1 MGHRA and CDR2 YSYEKL come from the germline V gene. Here the CDR3 reads CASRRDFTDTQYF. CDR3 DNA sequence: TGCGCCAGCAGACGGGACTTCACAGATACGCAGTATTTT.

The table lists this clone with many counts. Other DNA sequences of this sample code for an identical CDR3. The rearrangement links TRBV7-9 to TRBJ2-1; 7 bases are shared with TRBD2. The V and J ends lost 4 bases and 7 bases, in that order; junction bases with no gene match: 7. Germline CDR1 SEHNR, CDR2 FQNEAQ (reference sequence). The CDR3 consists of 14 residues. The CDR3 region is CASSSGLVGNEQFF. CDR3 nucleotides: TGTGCCAGCAGCTCCGGACTAGTGGGGAATGAGCAGTTCTTC.

This clone was seen only a few times. V usage is TRBV5-5 and J usage is TRBJ1-4, with 7 bases that match TRBD1. The germline gives CDR1 SGHKS, CDR2 YYEKEE (reference sequence). This CDR3 comprises 14 residues. Trimming cost V 0 bases and J 5 bases; bases outside gene matches: 1. CDR3 nucleotide sequence: TGTGCCAGCAGCTTGGGACAGGGAAATGAAAAACTGTTTTTT. Amino acids: CASSLGQGNEKLFF. The full variable domain, rest sourced from reference TRBV5-5 and TRBJ1-4, is DAGVTQSPTHLIKTRGQQVTLRCSPISGHKSVSWYQQVLGQGPQFIFQYYEKEERGRGNFPDRFSARQFPNYSSELNVNALLLGDSALYLCASSLGQGNEKLFFGSGTQLSVL.

The chain links TRBV5-1 to TRBJ2-1; 9 bases map to TRBD1. CDR1 and CDR2 from the germline V gene are SGHRS and YFSETQ. V lost 0 bases, J lost 8 bases, and 6 bases stayed unmatched. This CDR3 region has 15 residues. CDR3 nucleotides: TGCGCCAGCAGCTTGGGGACAGGGGACTGGGATGAGCAGTTCTTC. As protein: CASSLGTGDWDEQFF.

The V call is TRBV6-6, the J call TRBJ2-1; D gene uncertain. CDR1 is MNHNY and CDR2 is SVGAGI in the germline V gene (reference sequence). The CDR3 contains 11 residues. V was pared by 2 bases and J by 9 bases, with 5 bases between. DNA of the CDR3: TGTGCCAGCAGTTACGGTAGTGAGCAGTTCTTC. It translates to CASSYGSEQFF.

The chain is built from TRBV7-9 and TRBJ2-5, with 11 bases matching TRBD2. This CDR3 has 14 residues. With V trimmed by 5 bases and J by 5 bases, 4 bases remained unmatched. CDR1 and CDR2 from the germline V gene are SEHNR and FQNEAQ (reference sequence). The CDR3 DNA sequence: TGTGCCAGCAGCCGTAGCGGGAGGGGCGAGACCCAGTACTTC. Residues: CASSRSGRGETQYF.

This clone appeared many times. The chain recombines TRBV19 with TRBJ2-1; D possibly corresponds to TRBD2 (5 bases). This CDR3 comprises 13 residues. The V gene's germline CDR1 is LNHDA and CDR2 SQIVND (reference sequence). V was clipped by 7 bases and J by 4 bases, with 11 bases between them. CDR3 protein: CASTPPGYNEQFF. In nucleotides, the CDR3 is TGTGCCAGTACCCCCCCGGGGTACAATGAGCAGTTCTTC.

The chain is built from TRBV7-3 and TRBJ1-1; the D is unclear. Germline V gene data show CDR1 as SGHTA and CDR2 as FQGTGA. This CDR3 is 13 amino acids long. Trimming pared 5 bases from V and 2 bases from J, leaving 9 bases between. In DNA form, the CDR3 reads TGTGCCAGCAGCCCCTATATTAACACTGAAGCTTTCTTT. Amino acids: CASSPYINTEAFF.

This chain connects TRBV5-1 to TRBJ2-7; 11 nucleotides line up with TRBD2. Germline trimming cut 4 bases from V and 3 bases from J; bases unmatched to any gene: 9. Germline-derived CDR1 and CDR2 are SGHRS and YFSETQ. This CDR3 spans 16 amino acids. CDR3 coding DNA: TGCGCCAGCAGCCCACCGGGACTAGCGGTCGTCTACGAGCAGTACTTC. Its translation: CASSPPGLAVVYEQYF. Complete variable domain (other parts from reference TRBV5-1 and TRBJ2-7): KAGVTQTPRYLIKTRGQQVTLSCSPISGHRSVSWYQQTPGQGLQFLFEYFSETQRNKGNFPGRFSGRQFSNSRSEMNVSTLELGDSALYLCASSPPGLAVVYEQYFGPGTRLTVT.

The J gene is TRBJ2-2, the V gene TRBV5-4; TRBD1 might be the D (5 bases). Per germline, CDR1 SGHNT and CDR2 YYREEE (reference sequence). This CDR3 comprises 13 residues. V shed 0 bases and J shed 9 bases, with 9 bases lying between them. The CDR3 reads CASSLEQVRELFF. The DNA for the CDR3 is TGTGCCAGCAGCTTGGAACAGGTTAGGGAGCTGTTTTTT.

The sample holds a few counts of this clone. The chain uses TRBV30 and TRBJ2-1; TRBD2 aligns across 12 bases. The V and J ends lost 1 base and 6 bases, in that order; junction bases with no gene match: 10. The CDR3 length is 17 residues. In germline, CDR1 is GTSNPN, CDR2 SVGIG (reference sequence). The DNA for the CDR3 is TGTGCCTGGAGTGCCATTAGACTAGCGGGAGAGAGCAATGAGCAGTTCTTC. It yields the protein CAWSAIRLAGESNEQFF.

This clone was seen many times. This chain uses TRBV4-3 with TRBJ2-7, with 13 bases fitting TRBD2. The CDR3 has 17 amino acids. The germline V gene encodes CDR1 LGHNA and CDR2 YSLEER. Trimming cost V 0 bases and J 4 bases; bases outside gene matches: 6. The CDR3 coding sequence is TGCGCCAGCAGCCAAGAGGAAGGACTAGCGGGAGAGTACGAGCAGTACTTC. Translation: CASSQEEGLAGEYEQYF.

This clone has just a few counts. V and J are TRBV5-1 and TRBJ2-1; 9 bases align to TRBD1. Looked up from germline, CDR1 is SGHRS and CDR2 is YFSETQ. V lost 5 bases, J lost 6 bases, and 9 bases stayed unmatched. The CDR3 is 15 amino acids. In DNA form, the CDR3 reads TGCGCCAGCAGAGTTGTACGGGACAGGGTCAATGAGCAGTTCTTC. Its translation is CASRVVRDRVNEQFF.

Ten or more counts support this clone. The chain is built from TRBV5-4 and TRBJ2-3, with D perhaps TRBD1 (5 bases). This CDR3 comprises 14 residues. CDR1 SGHNT and CDR2 YYREEE come from the germline V gene (reference sequence). V gave up 4 bases and J gave up 0 bases, with 9 bases separating them. CDR3 sequence: CASSRQGSTDTQYF. DNA of the CDR3: TGTGCCAGCAGCCGCCAGGGTAGCACAGATACGCAGTATTTT.

This clone was seen only a few times. The V gene is TRBV5-4, the J gene TRBJ2-3; TRBD2 is a possible D gene (6 bases). Germline CDR1 is SGHNT and CDR2 is YYREEE (reference sequence). This CDR3 is built from 15 residues. V gave up 4 bases and J gave up 3 bases, with 15 bases separating them. CDR3 nucleotide sequence: TGTGCCAGCAGCCCAACGGGAGAAGGGACAGATACGCAGTATTTT. This translates into CASSPTGEGTDTQYF.

The chain carries TRBV5-6 and TRBJ2-7, with a weak D call TRBD2 (6 bases). The CDR3 is 15 amino acids. Trimming removed 5 bases from V and 0 bases from J, with 15 bases in between. Germline CDR1 reads SGHDT; CDR2 reads YYEEEE. DNA for the CDR3: TGTGCCAGCAGAAATATAGCGGACCTCTCCTACGAGCAGTACTTC. Its translation is CASRNIADLSYEQYF.

This clone was seen ten or more times. The CDR3 is CSARAGLGANVLTF. The CDR3 DNA follows: TGCAGCGCTAGGGCAGGGCTCGGGGCCAACGTCCTGACTTTC. The genes are TRBV29-1 and TRBJ2-6, with D maybe TRBD1 (5 bases). The CDR3 spans 14 residues. Germline CDR1 SQVTM, CDR2 ANQGSEA. The ends were cut back, 7 bases at V and 4 bases at J, with 14 bases in the middle.

The rearrangement joins TRBV5-4 to TRBJ1-2; 8 bases agree with TRBD1. The CDR3 consists of 15 residues. In germline, CDR1 is SGHNT, CDR2 YYREEE (reference sequence). Losses at the gene ends were 1 base for V and 6 bases for J; bases not matched to a gene: 8. The CDR3 spells CASSLRQGMPDGYTF. The CDR3 coding sequence is TGTGCCAGCAGCTTGAGACAGGGGATGCCGGATGGCTACACCTTC. The full variable domain, rest sourced from reference TRBV5-4 and TRBJ1-2, is ETGVTQSPTHLIKTRGQQVTLRCSSQSGHNTVSWYQQALGQGPQFIFQYYREEENGRGNFPPRFSGLQFPNYSSELNVNALELDDSALYLCASSLRQGMPDGYTFGSGTRLTVV.

A few counts support this clone. The chain carries TRBV28 and TRBJ2-5; 10 nucleotides line up with TRBD1. The CDR3 sequence is 17 residues long. Germline CDR1 reads MDHEN; CDR2 reads SYDVKM. Germline trimming cut 3 bases from V and 4 bases from J; bases unmatched to any gene: 11. The CDR3 protein is CASSFTGQGGYLETQYF. CDR3 nucleotides: TGTGCCAGCAGTTTCACCGGACAGGGGGGGTACCTAGAGACCCAGTACTTC.

The chain recombines TRBV5-1 with TRBJ2-6, with TRBD2 as a possible D gene (6 bases). CDR1 SGHRS and CDR2 YFSETQ come from the germline V gene. V dropped 4 bases and J dropped 2 bases, with 16 bases sitting between them. This CDR3 spans 17 amino acids. CDR3 DNA: TGCGCCAGCAGCCCGGGGACTGCCCAGGCTGGGGCCAACGTCCTGACTTTC. This sequence encodes CASSPGTAQAGANVLTF.

There are a few counts of this clone. J is TRBJ1-3 and V is TRBV7-2, with D possibly matching TRBD1 (5 bases). CDR3 size: 16 residues. V lost 1 base and J 4 bases, leaving 14 bases between the germline ends. Germline assignment: CDR1 SGHTA and CDR2 FQGNSA. CDR3 region: CASSLGGGAKGNTIYF. CDR3 DNA sequence: TGTGCCAGCAGCTTAGGGGGAGGGGCGAAAGGAAACACCATATATTTT.

V and J are TRBV18 and TRBJ2-1; a possible D gene is TRBD1 (6 bases). Trimming removed 3 bases at V and 0 bases at J, with 18 bases between. This CDR3 region has 18 residues. Germline loops: CDR1 KGHSH, CDR2 LQKENI. CDR3 loop: CASSPYATGSSSYNEQFF. CDR3 in DNA: TGTGCCAGCTCACCCTATGCTACAGGGTCGAGCTCCTACAATGAGCAGTTCTTC.

The V gene is TRBV28, the J gene TRBJ1-5; D gene uncertain. The germline V gene encodes CDR1 MDHEN and CDR2 SYDVKM. The CDR3 is 13 amino acids. Trimming left V 5 bases short and J 0 bases short, with 5 bases between. CDR3 residues: CASSSYSNQPQHF. The CDR3 DNA is TGTGCCAGCAGTAGCTATAGCAATCAGCCCCAGCATTTT.

On this clone itself: A read error is the likely source, as a far larger clone sits one nucleotide away. This chain connects TRBV4-3 to TRBJ2-3, with 7 bases matching TRBD1. Losses at the gene ends were 5 bases for V and 2 bases for J; bases not matched to a gene: 4. The CDR3 extends over 14 amino acids. Germline loops: CDR1 LGHNA, CDR2 YSLEER. CDR3 nucleotide sequence: TGCGCCAGCAGCTTGCAGGGGGACACAGATACGCAGTATTTT. Encoded protein: CASSLQGDTDTQYF.

There are a few counts of this clone. The chain employs TRBV6-6 and TRBJ2-1; D is possibly TRBD1 (6 bases). Germline lookup yields CDR1 MNHNY and CDR2 SVGAGI (reference sequence). CDR3 size: 13 residues. Trimming left V 10 bases short and J 0 bases short, with 10 bases between. CDR3 amino acids: CATQGPSYNEQFF. The DNA of the CDR3 is TGTGCCACCCAGGGGCCCTCCTACAATGAGCAGTTCTTC.

The rearrangement uses TRBV5-4 and TRBJ1-2; TRBD1 aligns across 10 bases. Germline CDR1 reads SGHNT; CDR2 reads YYREEE (reference sequence). The junction had 10 bases not matched to a gene; V was cut back by 0 bases and J by 8 bases. The CDR3 has 16 amino acids. The CDR3: CASSLGTGGARRGYTF. The CDR3 bases are TGTGCCAGCAGCTTGGGGACAGGGGGTGCCCGACGGGGCTACACCTTC.

This clone was seen a handful of times. Other DNA sequences of this sample code for an identical CDR3. The V gene is TRBV7-9, the J gene TRBJ2-1, with 7 bases lining up with TRBD1. The germline gives CDR1 SEHNR, CDR2 FQNEAQ (reference sequence). The CDR3 loop spans 12 amino acids. Trimming removed 5 bases from V and 7 bases from J; junction bases left unmatched: 2. The CDR3 DNA reads TGTGCCAGCAGCCTACAGGGGAATGAGCAGTTCTTC. Translation gives CASSLQGNEQFF.